The rows below give T cell receptor beta chains drawn from one sample of a study of shared clonotypes between healthy human individuals. Produced via immunoSEQ multiplex PCR; TCRdb's table is partial and in-frame only. The sample lists some 1,600,000 clones, roughly 98% occurring once. Sequencing was performed on naive CD4+ T cells sorted from blood. The receptors come from a man aged 25 to 40 in good health. The CDR3 runs from the conserved cysteine through the conserved F or W. D genes are given only for firm matches. Part of the rows lack a size; the others show once, few, many or a class for expanded clones.

J gene,V gene,D gene,clone size,CDR3 protein,CDR3 DNA
TRBJ2-1,TRBV11-3,NA,NA,CASSLGRRSSYNEQFF,TGTGCCAGCAGCTTGGGTCGACGGAGCTCCTACAATGAGCAGTTCTTC
TRBJ1-1,TRBV5-4,TRBD1,NA,CASSYRGPTEAFF,TGTGCCAGCAGTTACAGGGGACCCACTGAAGCTTTCTTT
TRBJ1-3,TRBV2,TRBD1,NA,CASSGQASGNTIYF,TGTGCCAGCAGCGGACAGGCCTCTGGAAACACCATATATTTT
TRBJ2-2,TRBV29-1,NA,NA,CSVAASVGTGELFF,TGCAGCGTTGCCGCCTCCGTGGGTACCGGGGAGCTGTTTTTT
TRBJ1-4,TRBV28,NA,once,CASTLGINEKLFF,TGTGCCAGCACCCTGGGTATTAATGAAAAACTGTTTTTT
TRBJ2-7,TRBV9,TRBD2,NA,CASSPLAGGGVGYEQYF,TGTGCCAGCAGTCCTCTAGCGGGAGGTGGGGTAGGTTACGAGCAGTACTTC
TRBJ2-3,TRBV7-6,NA,NA,CASSLSLVDTQYF,TGTGCCAGCAGCTTGTCTTTGGTAGATACGCAGTATTTT
TRBJ2-1,TRBV19,NA,NA,CASSIGRGEQFF,TGTGCCAGTAGTATAGGGAGGGGCGAGCAGTTCTTC
TRBJ2-1,TRBV11-2,NA,NA,CASSSSGAYNEQFF,TGTGCCAGCAGCTCCTCGGGGGCCTACAATGAGCAGTTCTTC
TRBJ2-1,TRBV6-1,TRBD2,NA,CASSEAPLAGGGEQFF,TGTGCCAGCAGTGAAGCGCCTCTAGCGGGAGGCGGTGAGCAGTTCTTC
TRBJ2-1,TRBV7-2,TRBD2,NA,CASRLAGGPNNEQFF,TGTGCCAGCCGACTAGCGGGAGGCCCTAACAATGAGCAGTTCTTC
TRBJ2-2,TRBV11-3,TRBD2,NA,CASSLGLAGVPNTGELFF,TGTGCCAGCAGCCTGGGACTAGCGGGAGTCCCGAACACCGGGGAGCTGTTTTTT
TRBJ2-5,TRBV11-2,TRBD1,NA,CASSPGQGRVTQYF,TGTGCCAGCAGCCCCGGACAGGGACGGGTGACCCAGTACTTC
TRBJ2-7,TRBV5-1,NA,NA,CASSFSADFYEQYF,TGCGCCAGCAGCTTCTCAGCGGATTTCTACGAGCAGTACTTC
TRBJ2-1,TRBV10-1,TRBD2,NA,CASSMLAGVNEQFF,TGCGCCAGCAGTATGCTAGCGGGAGTTAATGAGCAGTTCTTC
TRBJ2-3,TRBV7-9,TRBD2,NA,CASTTSGTSPSTDTQYF,TGTGCCAGCACCACTAGCGGGACAAGCCCTAGCACAGATACGCAGTATTTT
TRBJ2-1,TRBV19,NA,NA,CASSILRRSYNEQFF,TGTGCCAGTAGTATCCTCCGGCGCTCCTACAATGAGCAGTTCTTC
TRBJ2-5,TRBV7-9,NA,NA,CASSFAGAETQYF,TGTGCCAGCAGCTTCGCGGGGGCAGAGACCCAGTACTTC
TRBJ2-1,TRBV5-4,TRBD2,NA,CASSYDSSGNEQFF,TGTGCCAGCAGTTACGACTCTAGCGGGAATGAGCAGTTCTTC
TRBJ2-7,TRBV5-1,NA,NA,CASSNPTGRYYEQYF,TGCGCCAGCAGCAATCCCACGGGACGCTACTACGAGCAGTACTTC
TRBJ2-3,TRBV19,NA,NA,CASNDALPPRASDTQYF,TGTGCCAGTAACGACGCCCTACCACCGCGGGCCTCAGATACGCAGTATTTT
TRBJ2-7,TRBV5-5,TRBD2,NA,CASRGLAGFYEQYF,TGTGCCAGCAGGGGACTAGCGGGGTTCTACGAGCAGTACTTC
TRBJ2-2,TRBV5-1,TRBD1,NA,CASSFWEDRGTGELFF,TGCGCCAGCAGCTTCTGGGAAGACAGGGGAACCGGGGAGCTGTTTTTT
TRBJ2-5,TRBV27,NA,once,CASSLRWGGIQETQYF,TGTGCCAGCAGTTTACGATGGGGCGGAATACAAGAGACCCAGTACTTC
TRBJ2-7,TRBV28,TRBD2,NA,CASSFLTSGTYEQYF,TGTGCCAGCAGTTTCCTAACTAGCGGGACCTACGAGCAGTACTTC
TRBJ2-1,TRBV10-1,TRBD1,NA,CASSHRDRGFTDEQFF,TGCGCCAGCAGTCATAGGGACAGGGGTTTCACGGATGAGCAGTTCTTC
TRBJ2-3,TRBV5-8,NA,NA,CASSLGTYRSTDTQYF,TGTGCCAGCAGCTTAGGGACTTACCGCTCCACAGATACGCAGTATTTT
TRBJ2-1,TRBV6-1,NA,NA,CASSDLRHLRDYNEQFF,TGTGCCAGCAGTGACCTTCGACACCTGAGGGACTACAATGAGCAGTTCTTC
TRBJ2-3,TRBV9,NA,NA,CASSVEGRSTDTQYF,TGTGCCAGCAGCGTAGAGGGTCGAAGCACAGATACGCAGTATTTT
TRBJ2-5,TRBV7-8,TRBD2,NA,CASSLGLAGRETQYF,TGTGCCAGCAGCTTAGGGCTAGCGGGAAGAGAGACCCAGTACTTC